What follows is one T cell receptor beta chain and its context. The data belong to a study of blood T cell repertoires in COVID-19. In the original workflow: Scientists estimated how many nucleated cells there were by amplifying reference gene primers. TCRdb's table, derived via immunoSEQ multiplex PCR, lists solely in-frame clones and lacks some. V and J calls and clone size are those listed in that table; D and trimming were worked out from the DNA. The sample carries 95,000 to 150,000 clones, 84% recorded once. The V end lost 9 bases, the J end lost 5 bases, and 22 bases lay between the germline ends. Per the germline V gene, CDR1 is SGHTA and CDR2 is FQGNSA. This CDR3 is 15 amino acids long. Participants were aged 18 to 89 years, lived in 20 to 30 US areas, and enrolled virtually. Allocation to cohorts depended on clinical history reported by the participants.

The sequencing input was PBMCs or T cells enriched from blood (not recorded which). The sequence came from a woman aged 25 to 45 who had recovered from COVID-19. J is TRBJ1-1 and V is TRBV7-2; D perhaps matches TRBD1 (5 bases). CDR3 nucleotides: TGTGCCAGTAACCTTCTAGGGGCAGGGTCGACTGAAGCTTTCTTT. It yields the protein CASNLLGAGSTEAFF. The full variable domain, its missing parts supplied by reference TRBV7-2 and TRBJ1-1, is GAGVSQSPSNKVTEKGKDVELRCDPISGHTALYWYRQSLGQGLEFLIYFQGNSAPDKSGLPSDRFSAERTGGSVSTLTIQRTQQEDSAVYLCASNLLGAGSTEAFFGQGTRLTVV.